These 13 T cell receptor beta chains originate from one sample sequenced in a study of breast tumors, draining lymph nodes, adjacent tissues. Axillary draining lymph nodes of breast cancer patients supplied the node samples. TCRdb re-called the multiplex PCR reads through MiXCR, storing one row per CDR3 protein. Of some 130,000 distinct CDR3 sequences in the sample, approximately 20% were seen once. Material: axillary lymph node tissue. The receptors were sampled from a female donor with breast cancer. Some clones in this sample may be carry-over from other donors' samples.

This clonotype was seen repeatedly, ten times or more. The chain uses TRBV2 and TRBJ2-7; D unclear. CDR3 length: 13 residues. Trimming removed 8 bases at V and 4 bases at J, with 15 bases between. Germline CDR1 reads SNHLY; CDR2 reads FYNNEI. CDR3 DNA: TGTGCCAGCCAGGTTCAGCGACGGTACGAGCAGTACTTC. Its translation: CASQVQRRYEQYF.

In its sample, this clonotype was seen a few times. This chain connects TRBV5-5 to TRBJ1-4; 7 positions match TRBD1. Per germline, CDR1 SGHKS and CDR2 YYEKEE (reference sequence). Germline trimming cut 4 bases from V and 8 bases from J; bases unmatched to any gene: 8. The CDR3 loop spans 14 amino acids. In DNA form, the CDR3 reads TGTGCCAGCAGCCCTACAGGGGATTCAGAAAAACTGTTTTTT. Protein product: CASSPTGDSEKLFF.

Ten or more counts support this clonotype. The rearrangement links TRBV13 to TRBJ1-4; TRBD1 agrees at 11 bases. Germline V gives CDR1 PRHDT, CDR2 FYEKMQ (reference sequence). Germline trimming cut 5 bases from V and 7 bases from J; bases unmatched to any gene: 12. This CDR3 has 17 residues. CDR3 nucleotides: TGTGCCAGCAGCAACACCCCCGGACAGGGGGCTGGTGAAAAACTGTTTTTT. It codes for CASSNTPGQGAGEKLFF.

This clonotype was seen at least ten times. This chain connects TRBV7-9 to TRBJ1-2; D uncertain. The CDR3 is made up of 13 amino acids. Germline lookup yields CDR1 SEHNR and CDR2 FQNEAQ (reference sequence). V lost 8 bases, J lost 2 bases, and 12 bases lay in between. DNA for the CDR3: TGTGCCAGCGGACGTCAGGAAAACTATGGCTACACCTTC. It yields the protein CASGRQENYGYTF.

This clonotype showed up many times. CDR3 protein: CSVEGRKGSEKLFF. CDR3 in DNA: TGCAGCGTTGAAGGCAGGAAGGGGAGCGAAAAACTGTTTTTT. The J gene is TRBJ1-4, the V gene TRBV29-1, with D perhaps matching TRBD1 (5 bases). Trimming took off 1 base at V and 8 bases at J, with 14 bases between the two ends. In germline, CDR1 is SQVTM, CDR2 ANQGSEA. There are 14 residues in the CDR3.

This clonotype showed up many times. The CDR3 region has the DNA TGCAGCGCTACGACAGGAAGCACAGATACGCAGTATTTT. Its protein is CSATTGSTDTQYF. The chain joins TRBV29-1 to TRBJ2-3; tentative D call: TRBD1 (6 bases). Trimming left V 7 bases short and J 0 bases short, with 11 bases between. Germline CDR1 SQVTM, CDR2 ANQGSEA. The CDR3 runs to 13 residues.

This clonotype was detected ten times or more. The CDR3 bases are TGTGCCAGCAGCCCGGGACAGGGTTTCGAGCAGTACTTC. Its protein is CASSPGQGFEQYF. The chain has TRBV28 and TRBJ2-7; 9 bases are a match to TRBD1. The CDR3 has 13 residues. The germline V gene encodes CDR1 MDHEN and CDR2 SYDVKM. The J segment lost 6 bases and the V segment lost 6 bases, leaving 6 bases of the junction unmatched.

This clonotype showed up many times. In DNA, the CDR3 is TGCGCCAGCAGCTTGAGTGGGGACCCCACCTACAATGAGCAGTTCTTC. Amino acid sequence: CASSLSGDPTYNEQFF. This sequence joins TRBV5-1 and TRBJ2-1; the D gene could be TRBD1 or TRBD2 (5 bases each). The V end lost 1 base, the J end lost 2 bases, and 13 bases lay between the germline ends. CDR1 and CDR2 from the germline V gene are SGHRS and YFSETQ. The length of the CDR3 is 16 residues. The variable domain in full, completed from reference TRBV5-1 and TRBJ2-1, reads KAGVTQTPRYLIKTRGQQVTLSCSPISGHRSVSWYQQTPGQGLQFLFEYFSETQRNKGNFPGRFSGRQFSNSRSEMNVSTLELGDSALYLCASSLSGDPTYNEQFFGPGTRLTVL.

Concerning this clonotype itself: The junction shows a germline mismatch at one end, possibly a read error. The chain combines TRBV18 with TRBJ2-5; 12 nucleotides agree with TRBD2. The length of the CDR3 is 16 residues. Germline CDR1 KGHSH, CDR2 LQKENI. The CDR3 DNA follows: TGTGCCAACTCACCCCTAGCGGGAGGGCCTCCAGAGACCCAGTACTTC. This translates into CANSPLAGGPPETQYF.

In nucleotides, the CDR3 is TGTGCCAGCAAGGCTCTCGTGGCAGACACTGAAGCTTTCTTT. Encoded protein: CASKALVADTEAFF. This rearrangement joins TRBV7-2 to TRBJ1-1; D not resolved. From germline, CDR1 is SGHTA and CDR2 FQGNSA. CDR3 length equals 14 residues. V dropped 7 bases and J dropped 3 bases, with 15 bases sitting between them.

This clonotype appeared many times. The chain employs TRBV20-1 and TRBJ2-2, with TRBD1 identical over 8 bases. The CDR3 is 14 residues long. Trimming took 3 bases from V and 7 from J; bases not matched to a gene: 7. The germline CDR1 and CDR2 sequences are DFQATT and SNEGSKA (reference sequence). This chain's CDR3 is CSARVQGAGGELFF. In nucleotides, the CDR3 is TGCAGTGCTAGGGTTCAGGGGGCGGGCGGGGAGCTGTTTTTT.

About this clonotype itself: A much larger clonotype is one base distant, so this may be a read error. The rearrangement joins TRBV2 to TRBJ2-2; D unclear. V was trimmed by 4 bases and J by 6 bases, leaving 6 bases between them. The germline V gene encodes CDR1 SNHLY and CDR2 FYNNEI. CDR3 size: 12 residues. The CDR3 loop is CASSANAGELFF. Written as DNA, the CDR3 is TGTGCCAGCAGTGCAAACGCCGGGGAGCTGTTTTTT.

Comments on this clonotype: This clone may be a read error of a much larger clone one base away. The chain links TRBV3-1 to TRBJ1-6; 9 bases fit TRBD1. There are 14 residues in the CDR3. CDR1 LGHDT and CDR2 YNNKEL come from the germline V gene (reference sequence). In DNA, the CDR3 is TGTGCCAGCAGCGACAGGGGGGGAAATTCACCCCCCCACTTT. Its protein is CASSDRGGNSPPHF.